This entry lists 17 T cell receptor beta chains sequenced from one sample in a study of human T cells and chemical hapten exposure. Specified time point: pre-sensitization, week 0. Treatment here: therapeutic diphenylcyclopropenone sensitization with weekly scalp DPC. One entry per CDR3 protein, called by TCRdb with MiXCR from the RACE reads. The table lists fewer than 300,000 distinct CDR3 sequences, around 7.7% of them singletons, with 1.2% in the top ten. The sequenced sample was whole blood, obtained in connection with sensitization to the hapten diphenylcyclopropenone (DPC). The receptor source for this set is a man between 18 and 29 years old with alopecia areata. Some clones in this sample may be carry-over from other donors' samples.

V usage is TRBV6-2 or TRBV6-3 and J usage is TRBJ1-1; D possibly corresponds to TRBD1 (6 bases). Germline V gives CDR1 MNHEY, CDR2 SVGEGT. V was cut by 6 bases and J by 6 bases, with 8 bases left in between. The CDR3 consists of 11 residues. CDR3 residues: CASRQGSEAFF. The CDR3 DNA is TGTGCCAGCAGACAGGGATCTGAAGCTTTCTTT.

This chain joins TRBV11-2 and TRBJ2-2; D unresolved. Germline lookup yields CDR1 SGHAT and CDR2 FQNNGV. V lost 5 bases and J 1 base, leaving 8 bases between the germline ends. The CDR3 extends over 14 amino acids. The CDR3 DNA follows: TGTGCCAGCAGCATCTCTGGGAACACCGGGGAGCTGTTTTTT. Translating gives CASSISGNTGELFF.

The table lists this clonotype with a few counts. The chain joins TRBV5-6 to TRBJ1-2; D is perhaps TRBD1 (6 bases). CDR1 SGHDT and CDR2 YYEEEE come from the germline V gene. V lost 0 bases and J lost 4, with 16 bases in between. The CDR3 is 16 residues long. DNA of the CDR3: TGTGCCAGCAGCTTGGCCGGAACAGGGTCGACCTATGGCTACACCTTC. Encoded protein: CASSLAGTGSTYGYTF.

The chain carries TRBV12-3 or TRBV12-4 and TRBJ1-2; TRBD1 might be the D (6 bases). Between the trimmed V and J ends, which lost 5 bases and 8 bases, there was a span of 18 bases. CDR3 size: 14 residues. The CDR3 sequence: CASSPQQGLSGYTF. CDR3 coding DNA: TGTGCCAGCAGTCCCCAACAGGGTCTTTCCGGCTACACCTTC.

This clonotype was detected many times. CDR3 residues: CASSRRPVVPEVV. As DNA, the CDR3 is TGTGCCAGCAGCCGCCGCCCGGTGGTCCCAGAGGTCGTC. The V gene is TRBV21-1, the J gene TRBJ2-7; the D call in the table, TRBD2, was not verified against the DNA. TRBV21-1 is given as a pseudogene. This CDR3 is 13 amino acids long.

This clonotype was counted a few times. The rearrangement joins TRBV28 to TRBJ2-1, with 9 positions matching TRBD1. CDR3 size: 14 residues. With 3 bases clipped from V and 8 bases from J, the junction kept 5 bases outside the gene matches. Germline V gene data show CDR1 as MDHEN and CDR2 as SYDVKM. DNA of the CDR3: TGTGCCAGCAGTTTGAACAGGGGGCCGTATGAGCAGTTCTTC. Translated: CASSLNRGPYEQFF. The whole variable domain, remainder taken from reference TRBV28 and TRBJ2-1, is DVKVTQSSRYLVKRTGEKVFLECVQDMDHENMFWYRQDPGLGLRLIYFSYDVKMKEKGDIPEGYSVSREKKERFSLILESASTNQTSMYLCASSLNRGPYEQFFGPGTRLTVL.

This chain links TRBV6-1 with TRBJ1-5; D is undetermined. The germline V gene encodes CDR1 MNHNS and CDR2 SASEGT. The germline V and J ends were trimmed by 8 bases and 7 bases, with 21 bases remaining between them. The CDR3 runs 15 residues. The CDR3 sequence is CASVDQAEAGQPQHF. The CDR3 DNA follows: TGTGCCAGCGTGGATCAGGCCGAGGCGGGGCAGCCCCAGCATTTT.

This chain connects TRBV20-1 to TRBJ1-1, with D maybe TRBD1 (5 bases). Germline V gene lookup returns CDR1 DFQATT and CDR2 SNEGSKA (reference sequence). The germline V and J ends were trimmed by 0 bases and 0 bases, with 17 bases remaining between them. CDR3 length: 17 amino acids. The CDR3 DNA sequence: TGCAGTGCTAGAGACGTTGAGGGACGGAGGTTGAACACTGAAGCTTTCTTT. Protein sequence: CSARDVEGRRLNTEAFF.

The chain links TRBV12-3 or TRBV12-4 to TRBJ2-5, with 7 bases aligning to TRBD1. V was pared by 5 bases and J by 2 bases, with 5 bases of the junction left unmatched. CDR3 length: 14 amino acids. DNA for the CDR3: TGTGCCAGCAGTGACGGGACAGAACAAGAGACCCAGTACTTC. It encodes CASSDGTEQETQYF.

The chain couples TRBV3-1 to TRBJ2-7, with 8 bases that match TRBD1. CDR3 length: 13 residues. Germline CDR1 reads LGHDT; CDR2 reads YNNKEL (reference sequence). The ends lost 4 bases at V and 4 bases at J; junction bases unmatched: 3. This CDR3 is CASSRGQGYEQYV. The CDR3 DNA sequence: TGTGCCAGCAGCCGAGGACAGGGTTACGAGCAGTACGTC.

This clonotype was seen repeatedly, ten times or more. The chain couples TRBV29-1 to TRBJ2-7; 8 nucleotides match TRBD1. Germline assignment: CDR1 SQVTM and CDR2 ANQGSEA. This CDR3 is built from 14 residues. V gave up 4 bases and J gave up 7 bases; unmatched junction bases: 12. Here the CDR3 reads CSVGTGMGLEEQYF. CDR3 nucleotides: TGCAGCGTTGGGACAGGGATGGGGCTGGAGGAGCAGTACTTC.

The genes are TRBV29-1 and TRBJ2-1, with TRBD2 matching 9 bases. The CDR3 runs to 15 residues. CDR1 is SQVTM, CDR2 ANQGSEA, per germline. V shed 6 bases and J 7 bases; nucleotides not matched to a gene: 13. CDR3 nucleotide sequence: TGCAGCGTACCTTTCAAGCGGGGGGTGAGGAATGAGCAGTTCTTC. Its protein is CSVPFKRGVRNEQFF.

This clonotype was counted between two and nine times. V is TRBV24-1 and J is TRBJ2-7, with D possibly being TRBD2 (5 bases). Germline V gene lookup returns CDR1 KGHDR and CDR2 SFDVKD. CDR3 length: 12 residues. Trimming left V 4 bases short and J 6 bases short, with 9 bases between. The DNA of the CDR3 is TGTGCCACCAGTGACCGGGGTAGCGAGCAGTACTTC. Translating gives CATSDRGSEQYF.

The chain is built from TRBV9 and TRBJ2-5; 12 bases are shared with TRBD1. CDR3 length: 16 amino acids. The germline gives CDR1 SGDLS, CDR2 YYNGEE. J was trimmed by 4 bases and V by 3 bases; bases with no gene match: 7. The CDR3: CASSDGTGGFGETQYF. In nucleotides, the CDR3 is TGTGCCAGCAGCGATGGGACAGGGGGCTTCGGAGAGACCCAGTACTTC. Using reference TRBV9 and TRBJ2-5 for the parts outside the CDR3, the full variable domain is DSGVTQTPKHLITATGQRVTLRCSPRSGDLSVYWYQQSLDQGLQFLIQYYNGEERAKGNILERFSAQQFPDLHSELNLSSLELGDSALYFCASSDGTGGFGETQYFGPGTRLLVL.

CDR3 nucleotides: TGTGCCAGCAGCTTTAAGGGACAGAGCACAGATACGCAGTATTTT. This codes for CASSFKGQSTDTQYF. This sequence joins TRBV7-9 and TRBJ2-3; 7 bases map to TRBD1. V lost 3 bases to trimming and J lost 0 bases; unmatched junction nucleotides: 3. Germline CDR1 and CDR2: SEHNR and FQNEAQ (reference sequence). The CDR3 runs to 15 residues.

This clonotype appeared many times. The rearrangement links TRBV7-3 to TRBJ2-7; perhaps D is TRBD1 or TRBD2 (5 bases each). CDR3 size: 12 residues. Germline V gene sequence: CDR1 SGHTA, CDR2 FQGTGA. With 3 bases removed from V and 6 bases from J, the gap between germline ends came to 9 bases. The CDR3, as DNA: TGTGCCAGCAGCTTCCCGGGGCGCGAGCAGTACTTC. This sequence encodes CASSFPGREQYF.

J is TRBJ2-7 and V is TRBV5-1; D not certain. This CDR3 has 13 amino acids. V was shortened by 0 bases and J by 5 bases, with 9 bases between the two germline ends. Germline lookup yields CDR1 SGHRS and CDR2 YFSETQ. DNA for the CDR3: TGCGCCAGCAGCTTGGAAGGGTTCAACGAGCAGTACTTC. Its translation: CASSLEGFNEQYF.